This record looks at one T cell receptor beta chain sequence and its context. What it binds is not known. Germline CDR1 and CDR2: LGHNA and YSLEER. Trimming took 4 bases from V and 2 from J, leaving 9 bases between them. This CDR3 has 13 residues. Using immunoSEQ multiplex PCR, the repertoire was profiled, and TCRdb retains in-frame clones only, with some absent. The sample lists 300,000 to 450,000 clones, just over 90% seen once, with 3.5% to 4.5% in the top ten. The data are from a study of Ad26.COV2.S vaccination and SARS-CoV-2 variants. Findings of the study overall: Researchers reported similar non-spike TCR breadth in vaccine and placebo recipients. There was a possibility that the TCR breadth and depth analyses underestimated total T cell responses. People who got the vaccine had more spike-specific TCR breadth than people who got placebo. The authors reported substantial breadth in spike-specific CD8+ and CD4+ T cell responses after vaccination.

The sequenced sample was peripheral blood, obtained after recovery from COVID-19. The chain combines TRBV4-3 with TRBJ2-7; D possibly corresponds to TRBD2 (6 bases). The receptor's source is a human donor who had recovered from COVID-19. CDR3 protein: CASSRGITYEQYF. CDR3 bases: TGCGCCAGCAGCCGCGGGATTACCTACGAGCAGTACTTC.